The present T cell receptor (beta chain) was sequenced within a study of T-cell memory formation after mild COVID-19. Study-level results: Clones that contracted from day 15 to 85 were balanced CD4/CD8, while later expanders leaned CD4+.

This clonotype came up a few times. Its antigen is currently unknown. This CDR3 has 12 amino acids. Germline CDR1 reads MDHEN; CDR2 reads SYDVKM. Trimming removed 6 bases at V and 3 bases at J, with 7 bases between. MiXCR, run by TCRdb on the 5' RACE reads, gives a single entry per CDR3 protein. The repertoire has 580,000 or so distinct CDR3 sequences, 17% of them found once; the top ten carry about 7.5%. The sample comprised PBMCs or a T cell subset sorted from them (not recorded which). The V and J genes are TRBV28 and TRBJ2-3; D not certain. This receptor was obtained from an adult woman who had mild COVID-19 (a few samples of this study predate the infection). Cell type and time point are not known. The CDR3 coding sequence is TGTGCCAGCAGCCTTTGGACAGATACGCAGTATTTT. This gives the protein CASSLWTDTQYF.